This entry lists 6 T cell receptor beta chains sequenced from one sample in a study of blood T cell repertoires in COVID-19. TCRdb keeps only in-frame clones here, not all; method: immunoSEQ multiplex PCR. The data show approximately 210,000 clones, 75% to 90% seen once. Input material: peripheral blood. Receptors were obtained from a man aged 35-49 years with acute or convalescent COVID-19.

The chain employs TRBV15 and TRBJ2-2; the D gene is possibly TRBD1 (5 bases). Germline V gene lookup returns CDR1 LNHNV and CDR2 YYDKDF (reference sequence). The V and J ends lost 8 bases and 0 bases respectively, with 16 bases between them. This CDR3 spans 16 amino acids. CDR3 coding DNA: TGTGCCACCCGAACAGGATCGACAACGAACACCGGGGAGCTGTTTTTT. It is translated as CATRTGSTTNTGELFF.

This clone occurred a few times. The CDR3 DNA is TGTGCCAGTAGCGTACAGGGGGCTAGGAGCAATCAGCCCCAGCATTTT. It codes for CASSVQGARSNQPQHF. J is TRBJ1-5 and V is TRBV19; 9 bases agree with TRBD1. V lost 6 bases, J lost 1 base, and 7 bases stayed unmatched. The CDR3 covers 16 residues. Germline CDR1 reads LNHDA; CDR2 reads SQIVND (reference sequence).

This clone has only one observation. The V gene is TRBV2, the J gene TRBJ1-3, with 7 bases identical to TRBD1. CDR1 and CDR2 (germline): SNHLY, FYNNEI. V shed 3 bases and J 0 bases; nucleotides not matched to a gene: 8. The CDR3 consists of 17 residues. The CDR3 loop reads CASSDRQGTFSGNTIYF. CDR3 nucleotides: TGTGCCAGCAGTGACCGACAGGGCACCTTCTCTGGAAACACCATATATTTT.

The rearrangement uses TRBV4-2 and TRBJ2-7; 9 bases align to TRBD1. This CDR3 contains 15 residues. Germline assignment: CDR1 LGHNA and CDR2 YNFKEQ. The V gene end was trimmed by 3 bases and the J gene end by 5 bases; junction bases not matched to a gene: 8. CDR3 DNA sequence: TGTGCCAGCAGCCAGCCCGGGACAGGGAGCCACGAGCAGTACTTC. Translation gives CASSQPGTGSHEQYF.

The V call is TRBV6-6, the J call TRBJ2-7; 9 bases line up with TRBD1. The V segment lost 6 bases and the J segment 7 bases; nucleotides outside the gene matches: 10. CDR1 is MNHNY, CDR2 SVGAGI, per germline (reference sequence). This CDR3 comprises 14 residues. CDR3 nucleotide sequence: TGTGCCAGCAGGCCGGGACAGGGTTTGTGGGAGCAGTACTTC. Residues: CASRPGQGLWEQYF.

This clone was seen ten or more times. This CDR3 is also generated by other DNA sequences in the sample. V is TRBV3-1 (or the pseudogene TRBV3-2) and J is TRBJ1-1; TRBD1 matches at 7 bases. The CDR3 extends over 13 amino acids. V gave up 4 bases and J gave up 5 bases; unmatched junction bases: 4. Germline V CDR1 and CDR2: LGHDT, YNNKEL (reference sequence). The CDR3 reads CASSPGTATEAFF. For the CDR3, the DNA is TGTGCCAGCAGCCCTGGGACAGCTACTGAAGCTTTCTTT.